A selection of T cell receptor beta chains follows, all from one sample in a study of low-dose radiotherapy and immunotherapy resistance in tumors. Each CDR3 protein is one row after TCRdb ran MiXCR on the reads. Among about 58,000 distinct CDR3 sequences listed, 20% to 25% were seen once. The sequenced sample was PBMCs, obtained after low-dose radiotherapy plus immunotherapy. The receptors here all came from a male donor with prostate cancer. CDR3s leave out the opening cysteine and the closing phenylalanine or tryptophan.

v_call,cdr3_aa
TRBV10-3,AISGSDRGSYNEQF
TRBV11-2,ASILTRLVDEQF
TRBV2,ASKTGSSYNEQF
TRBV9,ASSFSSGSFNEQF
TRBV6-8,ASSYSAGSHGYT
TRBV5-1,ASRAGGVEQF
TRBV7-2,ASSRGDGNTIY
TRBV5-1,ASSLDGTNTDTQY
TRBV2,ASSWSSGSNEQF
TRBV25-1,ASSSRGYEQY
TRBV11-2,ASSLEPGGPINEQF
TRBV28,ASSFLSGTDTQY
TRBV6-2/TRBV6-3,ASKYPGELF
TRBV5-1,ASSLEGLAGGPLSGANVLT
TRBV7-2,ASSVGRGAFIQY
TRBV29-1,SVAQNRETEAF
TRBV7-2,ASSSSGATGELF
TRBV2,ATLDGQWNGYT
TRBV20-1,SARETGWGGELF
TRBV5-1,ASSSVRPDLTYNEQF
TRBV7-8,ASSPLRGRDNEQF
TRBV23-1,ARCREETQY
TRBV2,ASTRDPPMGQPQH
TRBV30,AWSTKTSGSTGELF
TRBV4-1,ASSPAMLGYEQY